This T cell receptor beta chain was profiled in a study of shared clonotypes between healthy human individuals. Findings of the study overall: It was anticipated that sequencing depth would influence how many clonotypes donors shared.

The table lists this clone with many counts. Its specificity is not known. Adult Caucasians living in Nashville, Tennessee made up all of the donors. Researchers partitioned CD4+ cells into CD45RA+ naive and CD45RA-negative memory subsets. V gave up 0 bases and J gave up 4 bases, with 13 bases separating them. The CDR3 covers 16 residues. CDR1 LGHNA and CDR2 YNFKEQ come from the germline V gene. Methods used by the authors: ImmunoSEQ only sent back junction sequences with no quality scores, so filtering was done differently. The repertoire was sequenced with immunoSEQ multiplex PCR; TCRdb's copy has only in-frame clones and lacks some. The DNA was the basis for D and trimming; V, J and clone size are from that table. The sample lists approximately 1.1 million clones, approximately 78% occurring once.

Sequences were obtained from memory CD4+ T cells from PBMCs. The subset is: CD45RA-negative fraction. The clonotype comes from a man younger than 30 in good health. Some clones in this sample may be carry-over from other donors' samples. The J gene is TRBJ1-5, the V gene TRBV4-2; D may be TRBD1 (5 bases). Here the CDR3 reads CASSQELGQGNQPQHF. The CDR3 bases are TGTGCCAGCAGCCAAGAATTAGGGCAGGGTAATCAGCCCCAGCATTTT.